These 32 T cell receptor beta chains originate from one sample sequenced in a study of T-cell memory formation after mild COVID-19. TCRdb called the 5' RACE reads again in MiXCR, with one record for every CDR3 protein. Of over 30,000 distinct CDR3 sequences in the sample, 11% were seen once. What was sequenced was PBMCs or a T cell subset sorted from them (not recorded which). Receptor source: a man aged 18 to 35 who had mild COVID-19 (a few samples of this study predate the infection). Cell type and time point are not known.

In its sample, this clonotype was seen many times. This chain connects TRBV20-1 to TRBJ1-1; D unresolved. The CDR3 extends over 11 amino acids. Germline V gene sequence: CDR1 DFQATT, CDR2 SNEGSKA (reference sequence). Trimming left V 6 bases short and J 6 bases short, with 11 bases between. CDR3 nucleotides: TGCAGTGCCACCCATCAGGCTGAAGCTTTCTTT. Translating it yields CSATHQAEAFF.

The J gene is TRBJ1-5, the V gene TRBV12-3 or TRBV12-4, with D tentatively TRBD1 (6 bases). V lost 6 bases, J lost 1 base, and 13 bases lay in between. CDR3 length: 15 residues. The CDR3 DNA follows: TGTGCCAGCAGGGCTACGACAGGCAGCAATCAGCCCCAGCATTTT. This codes for CASRATTGSNQPQHF.

The rearrangement joins TRBV7-9 to TRBJ1-1; TRBD1 might be the D (5 bases). Germline CDR1 and CDR2: SEHNR and FQNEAQ (reference sequence). The CDR3 runs 14 residues. Trimming removed 5 bases from V and 6 bases from J, with 16 bases in between. The CDR3 DNA is TGTGCCAGCAGCCCCCGGGTACACAGGTCTGAAGCTTTCTTT. Translating gives CASSPRVHRSEAFF.

J is TRBJ2-1 and V is TRBV7-8; 11 positions match TRBD2. V trimming: 2 bases; J trimming: 4 bases; junction bases outside the gene matches: 7. Germline lookup yields CDR1 SGHVS and CDR2 FQNEAQ. This CDR3 comprises 17 residues. This CDR3 reads CASSLRPLAGAYNEQFF. The CDR3 region has the DNA TGTGCCAGCAGCTTAAGACCACTAGCGGGAGCATACAATGAGCAGTTCTTC.

This clonotype was detected ten times or more. V is TRBV13 and J is TRBJ2-1; 10 nucleotides agree with TRBD2. CDR3 length: 16 residues. CDR1 and CDR2 (germline): PRHDT, FYEKMQ (reference sequence). J lost 7 bases, V lost 4 bases, and 10 bases had no gene match. The CDR3 is CASSSYRLAGRNEQFF. Here the CDR3 DNA reads TGTGCCAGCAGCTCCTACCGACTAGCGGGCCGTAATGAGCAGTTCTTC.

This clonotype has ten or more counts. The chain uses TRBV7-8 and TRBJ2-2, with D perhaps TRBD2 (6 bases). Germline-derived CDR1 and CDR2 are SGHVS and FQNEAQ. The CDR3 loop spans 16 amino acids. Trimming took off 7 bases at V and 4 bases at J, with 19 bases between the two ends. The chain's CDR3 is CASTQGGAGGTGELFF. The DNA for the CDR3 is TGTGCCAGCACCCAAGGTGGGGCCGGGGGCACCGGGGAGCTGTTTTTT.

By proportion, this clonotype is medium-sized. The chain uses TRBV13 and TRBJ2-1; D might be TRBD1 (6 bases). CDR3 length: 13 residues. Germline-derived CDR1 and CDR2 are PRHDT and FYEKMQ (reference sequence). Trimming pared 5 bases from V and 11 bases from J, leaving 16 bases between. The CDR3 sequence: CASSLQEDRKQFF. The DNA for the CDR3 is TGTGCCAGCAGCCTCCAAGAAGACAGGAAGCAGTTCTTC.

For this clonotype: A much larger clonotype is one base distant, so this may be a read error. The CDR3 does not end in the conserved phenylalanine or tryptophan, so this is likely a read error. This chain connects TRBV7-9 to TRBJ1-2, with 7 bases aligning to TRBD1. Trimming took 6 bases from V and 6 from J; bases not matched to a gene: 7. CDR3 length: 13 residues. Germline lookup yields CDR1 SEHNR and CDR2 FQNEAQ (reference sequence). The CDR3 coding sequence is TGTGCCAGCAGTCTTGGACAGGACAATGGCTACACCCTC. Its protein product is CASSLGQDNGYTL.

This clonotype was detected ten times or more. The chain recombines TRBV29-1 with TRBJ1-1; 7 bases fit TRBD1. CDR3 length equals 13 residues. After removal of 6 bases from V and 4 bases from J, the junction contained 8 bases not matched to a gene. Germline values: CDR1 SQVTM, CDR2 ANQGSEA. The CDR3 sequence: CSVAGQESTEAFF. CDR3 coding DNA: TGCAGCGTCGCTGGACAGGAAAGCACTGAAGCTTTCTTT.

This clonotype was recorded many times. V usage is TRBV4-1 and J usage is TRBJ1-5, with no clear D. The CDR3 loop spans 17 amino acids. Germline CDR1 and CDR2: MGHRA and YSYEKL. V lost 1 base, J lost 4 bases, and 17 bases lay in between. The CDR3 reads CASSQVATGLKNQPQHF. The CDR3 DNA reads TGCGCCAGCAGCCAAGTGGCGACCGGACTGAAAAATCAGCCCCAGCATTTT.

The CDR3 region has the DNA TGTGCCAGCAGCCCCTATCTGACAGGGAAAGTCTATGGCTACACCTTC. It codes for CASSPYLTGKVYGYTF. The chain uses TRBV7-3 and TRBJ1-2; 7 nucleotides agree with TRBD1. This CDR3 comprises 16 residues. V lost 5 bases, J lost 4 bases, and 13 bases stayed unmatched. Per germline, CDR1 SGHTA and CDR2 FQGTGA.

This clonotype was recorded many times. The rearrangement joins TRBV3-1 to TRBJ2-2; 12 bases match TRBD2. The junction had 5 bases not matched to a gene; V was cut back by 8 bases and J by 4 bases. Germline CDR1 is LGHDT and CDR2 is YNNKEL (reference sequence). The CDR3 is made up of 15 amino acids. The CDR3 region is CASARTSGATGELFF. CDR3 in DNA: TGTGCCAGCGCCCGGACTAGCGGGGCCACCGGGGAGCTGTTTTTT.

This clonotype was recorded a few times. V usage is TRBV19 and J usage is TRBJ1-4; TRBD1 aligns across 7 bases. The junction had 9 bases not matched to a gene; V was cut back by 10 bases and J by 7 bases. Germline lookup yields CDR1 LNHDA and CDR2 SQIVND (reference sequence). The CDR3 consists of 13 residues. Here the CDR3 reads CATQGSRSEKLFF. Here the CDR3 DNA reads TGTGCCACACAGGGGAGTCGAAGTGAAAAACTGTTTTTT. Supplemented by reference TRBV19 and TRBJ1-4, the full variable domain reads DGGITQSPKYLFRKEGQNVTLSCEQNLNHDAMYWYRQDPGQGLRLIYYSQIVNDFQKGDIAEGYSVSREKKESFPLTVTSAQKNPTAFYLCATQGSRSEKLFFGSGTQLSVL.

This clonotype was detected ten times or more. CDR3 DNA: TGCGCCAGCAGCGAGGGTACGAACACCGGGGAGCTGTTTTTT. Its translation: CASSEGTNTGELFF. The J gene is TRBJ2-2, the V gene TRBV5-1; D may be TRBD2 (5 bases). Germline CDR1 is SGHRS and CDR2 is YFSETQ. V dropped 4 bases and J dropped 0 bases, with 7 bases sitting between them. The CDR3 covers 14 residues.

Many counts were recorded for this clonotype. This chain connects TRBV7-3 to TRBJ2-5, with 8 nucleotides matching TRBD2. The V gene end was trimmed by 0 bases and the J gene end by 4 bases; junction bases not matched to a gene: 4. CDR3 length: 15 amino acids. In germline, CDR1 is SGHTA, CDR2 FQGTGA. CDR3 protein: CASSLTGGAGETQYF. The CDR3 DNA reads TGTGCCAGCAGCTTAACCGGGGGGGCAGGAGAGACCCAGTACTTC.

This chain joins TRBV5-1 and TRBJ1-2; TRBD1 might be the D (6 bases). V gave up 8 bases and J gave up 3 bases, with 14 bases separating them. Germline V CDR1 and CDR2: SGHRS, YFSETQ. CDR3 length: 13 amino acids. Here the CDR3 DNA reads TGCGCCAGTCAACAGGGCCGGGACTATGGCTACACCTTC. Its translation is CASQQGRDYGYTF.

Ten or more counts support this clonotype. J is TRBJ2-5 and V is TRBV7-2, with 10 positions matching TRBD1. CDR1 and CDR2 from the germline V gene are SGHTA and FQGNSA. This CDR3 has 15 amino acids. After removal of 5 bases from V and 4 bases from J, the junction contained 7 bases not matched to a gene. CDR3 nucleotides: TGTGCCAGCAGCCCCGGACAGGGGGATCGAGAGACCCAGTACTTC. Protein product: CASSPGQGDRETQYF.

This clonotype has at least ten counts. The CDR3 is CASSPPYWDTQYF. CDR3 bases: TGTGCCAGCAGCCCTCCTTACTGGGATACGCAGTATTTT. The chain is built from TRBV11-2 and TRBJ2-3; D remains ambiguous. This CDR3 spans 13 amino acids. The germline V gene has CDR1 SGHAT and CDR2 FQNNGV. V dropped 5 bases and J dropped 6 bases, with 12 bases sitting between them.

This clonotype was seen ten or more times. The chain employs TRBV7-6 and TRBJ2-7; tentative D call: TRBD2 (5 bases). This CDR3 is 15 amino acids long. CDR1 SGHVS and CDR2 FNYEAQ come from the germline V gene. Trimming cost V 2 bases and J 3 bases, with 14 bases left between them. CDR3 amino acids: CASSLRGIGDYEQYF. DNA of the CDR3: TGTGCCAGCAGCTTACGGGGTATCGGGGACTACGAGCAGTACTTC.

In its sample, this clonotype was seen many times. V is TRBV6-2 or TRBV6-3 and J is TRBJ1-1; D gene unclear. V dropped 2 bases and J dropped 5 bases, with 9 bases sitting between them. The CDR3 covers 13 residues. The germline CDR1 and CDR2 sequences are MNHEY and SVGEGT. CDR3 region: CASSYGRDTEAFF. For the CDR3, the DNA is TGTGCCAGCAGTTACGGGAGGGATACTGAAGCTTTCTTT.

This clonotype has a count of ten or more. V gene TRBV24-1 combines with J gene TRBJ2-2; D perhaps matches TRBD2 (5 bases). Germline loops: CDR1 KGHDR, CDR2 SFDVKD. Trimming stripped 2 bases from V and 5 bases from J, with 5 bases between. This CDR3 has 13 amino acids. CDR3 bases: TGTGCCACCAGTGATTGGGAGACCGGGGAGCTGTTTTTT. It yields the protein CATSDWETGELFF.

This clonotype was recorded once. V usage is TRBV29-1 and J usage is TRBJ2-1; D is unclear. There are 12 residues in the CDR3. V lost 0 bases, J lost 7 bases, and 7 bases lay in between. Germline loops: CDR1 SQVTM, CDR2 ANQGSEA. CDR3 sequence: CSVEENGNEQFF. CDR3 sequence (DNA): TGCAGCGTTGAAGAGAACGGGAATGAGCAGTTCTTC.

This clonotype was seen at least ten times. This chain links TRBV7-9 with TRBJ1-4; 8 bases are a match to TRBD1. Germline lookup yields CDR1 SEHNR and CDR2 FQNEAQ (reference sequence). CDR3 length equals 14 residues. Unmatched junction bases numbered 5, after V lost 3 bases and J lost 8 bases. The CDR3 bases are TGTGCCAGCAGCTTGGGACAGGTGGAAGAAAAACTGTTTTTT. As protein: CASSLGQVEEKLFF.

With respect to this clonotype: This may come from a read error, since a much larger clone is one base off. Here the CDR3 reads CASSQGTGTTGELFF. The CDR3 coding sequence is TGCGCCAGCAGCCAAGGGACAGGTACCACCGGGGAGCTGTTTTTT. V is TRBV4-3 and J is TRBJ2-2, with 7 bases fitting TRBD1. The CDR3 is 15 residues long. Germline values: CDR1 LGHNA, CDR2 YSLEER. J gave up 4 bases and V 1 base, and 3 bases lay outside the gene matches.

At least ten counts were recorded for this clonotype. The chain joins TRBV7-2 to TRBJ2-3; tentatively, D is TRBD2 (6 bases). Deletions cut 1 base from V and 2 bases from J, with 16 bases between. CDR1 and CDR2 from the germline V gene are SGHTA and FQGNSA. CDR3 length: 17 residues. CDR3 nucleotide sequence: TGTGCCAGCAGCTTAGTAAAAGCGGGCGACCTCACAGATACGCAGTATTTT. It is translated as CASSLVKAGDLTDTQYF.

The chain is built from TRBV27 and TRBJ2-5; D possibly matches TRBD1 or TRBD2 (5 bases each). This CDR3 region has 14 residues. Germline CDR1 is MNHEY and CDR2 is SMNVEV (reference sequence). The V and J ends lost 5 bases and 5 bases respectively, with 15 bases between them. In DNA, the CDR3 is TGTGCCAGCAGTACCCCGGGGCGGAGGGAGACCCAGTACTTC. Translating gives CASSTPGRRETQYF.

This clonotype was counted many times. This chain joins TRBV20-1 and TRBJ2-5, with D maybe TRBD2 (5 bases). Trimming shortened V by 0 bases and J by 2 bases, and 10 bases separated the two germline ends. Germline V gene data show CDR1 as DFQATT and CDR2 as SNEGSKA (reference sequence). The CDR3 spans 14 residues. This CDR3 reads CSARDEGSQETQYF. Written as DNA, the CDR3 is TGCAGTGCTAGAGATGAGGGATCTCAAGAGACCCAGTACTTC.

This clonotype was observed many times. The J gene is TRBJ1-5, the V gene TRBV6-5, with TRBD1 identical over 7 bases. Germline CDR1 MNHEY, CDR2 SVGAGI. The CDR3 contains 19 residues. V shed 6 bases and J 1 base; nucleotides not matched to a gene: 18. Here the CDR3 reads CASRSRDSRGFSSNQPQHF. Written as DNA, the CDR3 is TGTGCCAGCAGGTCCCGGGACAGCCGTGGATTTTCCAGCAATCAGCCCCAGCATTTT.

At least ten counts were recorded for this clonotype. The chain is built from TRBV4-1 and TRBJ1-2; no clear D gene. Germline V gene sequence: CDR1 MGHRA, CDR2 YSYEKL. The CDR3 spans 14 residues. Trimming took 0 bases from V and 8 from J, leaving 13 bases between them. Written as DNA, the CDR3 is TGCGCCAGCAGCCAAGAATACTTGGCGGGCGGCTACACCTTC. Its translation is CASSQEYLAGGYTF.

As concerns this clonotype: At one boundary the junction diverges from the germline segment, which might be a read error. J is TRBJ1-1 and V is TRBV27, with 12 bases that match TRBD1. The CDR3 has 13 residues. CDR1 MNHEY and CDR2 SMNVEV come from the germline V gene (reference sequence). The CDR3 region has the DNA TGTGCCAGCAGCAGTTGGGACAGGGGGCCCAGGATCTTT. It translates to CASSSWDRGPRIF.

This clonotype turned up a few times. V is TRBV5-1 and J is TRBJ2-2, with D hard to call. The CDR3 is 15 amino acids. The V end was cut by 0 bases, the J end by 2 bases, with 8 bases between. Germline-derived CDR1 and CDR2 are SGHRS and YFSETQ. In DNA, the CDR3 is TGCGCCAGCAGCTTGGGTGCGAGTAACACCGGGGAGCTGTTTTTT. Translating it yields CASSLGASNTGELFF.

This clonotype was observed at least ten times. For the CDR3, the DNA is TGTGCCAGCAGCCAAGGGGCTAGCCCCACCGGGGAGCTGTTTTTT. Protein product: CASSQGASPTGELFF. The J gene is TRBJ2-2, the V gene TRBV4-2; a possible D gene is TRBD2 (5 bases). Trimming removed 1 base at V and 4 bases at J, with 10 bases between. Per germline, CDR1 LGHNA and CDR2 YNFKEQ. The CDR3 contains 15 residues.